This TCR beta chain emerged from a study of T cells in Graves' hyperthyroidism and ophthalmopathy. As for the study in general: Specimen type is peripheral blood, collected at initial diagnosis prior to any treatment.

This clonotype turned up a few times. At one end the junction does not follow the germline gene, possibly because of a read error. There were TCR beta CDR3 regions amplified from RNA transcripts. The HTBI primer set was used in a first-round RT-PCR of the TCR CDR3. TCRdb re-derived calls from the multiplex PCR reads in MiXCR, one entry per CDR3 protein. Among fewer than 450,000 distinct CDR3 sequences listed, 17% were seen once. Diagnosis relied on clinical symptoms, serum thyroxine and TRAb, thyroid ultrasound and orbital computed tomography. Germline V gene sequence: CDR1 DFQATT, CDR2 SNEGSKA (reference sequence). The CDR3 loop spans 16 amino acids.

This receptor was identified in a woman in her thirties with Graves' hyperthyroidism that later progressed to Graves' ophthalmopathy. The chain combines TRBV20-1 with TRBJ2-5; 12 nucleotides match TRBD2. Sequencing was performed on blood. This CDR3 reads CSAKSSGGVDWQTQYF. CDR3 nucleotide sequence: TGCAGTGCTAAATCTAGCGGGGGGGTGGATTGGCAGACCCAGTACTTT.